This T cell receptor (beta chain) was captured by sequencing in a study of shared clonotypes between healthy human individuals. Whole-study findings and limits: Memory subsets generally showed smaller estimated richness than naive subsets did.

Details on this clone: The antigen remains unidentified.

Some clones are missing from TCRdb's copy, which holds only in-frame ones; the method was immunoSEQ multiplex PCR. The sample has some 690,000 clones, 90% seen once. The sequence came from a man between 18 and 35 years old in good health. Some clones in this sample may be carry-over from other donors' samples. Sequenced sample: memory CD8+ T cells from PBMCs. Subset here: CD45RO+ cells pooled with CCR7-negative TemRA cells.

In DNA form, the CDR3 reads TGTGCCAGCAGCCCCCTCACGCAGGGCGTCTACCAAGAGACCCAGTACTTC. Translated, it gives CASSPLTQGVYQETQYF. The rearrangement links TRBV9 to TRBJ2-5, with D perhaps TRBD1 (5 bases). V gave up 4 bases and J gave up 0 bases, with 19 bases separating them. The CDR3 has 17 amino acids. CDR1 and CDR2 from the germline V gene are SGDLS and YYNGEE.